This passage covers 28 T cell receptor beta chains from one sample sequenced in a study of control samples from healthy donors and cancer patients (dated by TCRdb to the early 2020s). Library creation used the immunoSEQ multiplex PCR assay. In TCRdb, the immuneACCESS table is reduced to in-frame sequences with V and J assigned. These tables do not hold every clone; where another copy was compared, an unresolved V gene accounts for under half, and the others remain unexplained. A total of 90,000 to 100,000 clones appear in this sample, approximately 81% of them only once. The ten most abundant clones make up 8% to 11% of the sample. Input material: blood. All receptors derive from a young woman in good health.

This clone was observed a few times. The chain is built from TRBV4-2 and TRBJ1-1; D uncertain. V was cut by 0 bases and J by 1 base, with 6 bases left in between. Germline V gene data show CDR1 as LGHNA and CDR2 as YNFKEQ. There are 14 residues in the CDR3. The CDR3 protein is CASSQDQENTEAFF. Here the CDR3 DNA reads TGTGCCAGCAGCCAAGATCAAGAGAACACTGAAGCTTTCTTT.

This clone was observed a handful of times. The chain has TRBV7-6 and TRBJ2-1, with D tentatively TRBD1 (6 bases). With 1 base removed from V and 6 bases from J, the gap between germline ends came to 16 bases. Germline V lookup: CDR1 SGHVS, CDR2 FNYEAQ. The CDR3 runs to 16 residues. The CDR3 region is CASSLVGTQISNEQFF. The DNA for the CDR3 is TGTGCCAGCAGCTTAGTAGGGACACAGATCTCCAATGAGCAGTTCTTC.

This clone was observed once. The rearrangement uses TRBV5-5 and TRBJ1-5; D possibly corresponds to TRBD1 (5 bases). Germline V gene data show CDR1 as SGHKS and CDR2 as YYEKEE (reference sequence). V was clipped by 5 bases and J by 4 bases, with 10 bases between them. The CDR3 sequence is 13 residues long. CDR3 in amino acids: CASSFDRNQPQHF. CDR3 sequence (DNA): TGTGCCAGCAGTTTCGACAGAAATCAGCCCCAGCATTTT.

The chain is built from TRBV19 and TRBJ2-7; 8 positions match TRBD2. Trimming took 2 bases from V and 5 from J; bases not matched to a gene: 2. The length of the CDR3 is 13 residues. Germline V gives CDR1 LNHDA, CDR2 SQIVND (reference sequence). CDR3 in DNA: TGTGCCAGTAGTATAAGTAGCGGGAACGAGCAGTACTTC. Its translation is CASSISSGNEQYF.

In DNA, the CDR3 is TGTGCCAGCAGTTCCGTGGGACTAGCGGGGCAATGGCCCCAGTACTTC. This translates into CASSSVGLAGQWPQYF. The genes are TRBV6-2 or TRBV6-3 and TRBJ2-5, with 13 bases lining up with TRBD2. Germline lookup yields CDR1 MNHEY and CDR2 SVGEGT. This CDR3 has 16 amino acids. V shed 4 bases, J shed 9 bases, and the junction held 11 bases outside the gene matches.

The CDR3 nucleotides are TGTGCCAGCAGTTGGGAGCGGGGGTACTACGAGCAGTACTTC. Translation: CASSWERGYYEQYF. This chain links TRBV6-2 or TRBV6-3 with TRBJ2-7, with TRBD2 identical over 8 bases. The CDR3 runs 14 residues. Germline lookup yields CDR1 MNHEY and CDR2 SVGEGT. J was trimmed by 3 bases and V by 4 bases; bases with no gene match: 5.

The chain joins TRBV19 to TRBJ2-1, with 16 bases fitting TRBD2. The CDR3 spans 17 residues. The germline gives CDR1 LNHDA, CDR2 SQIVND (reference sequence). The ends lost 3 bases at V and 7 bases at J; junction bases unmatched: 6. The chain's CDR3 is CASSIGTSGGARNEQFF. The CDR3 DNA is TGTGCCAGTAGTATCGGGACTAGCGGGGGGGCCCGGAATGAGCAGTTCTTC.

The CDR3 sequence: CASSLAQRGFTDTQYF. The DNA of the CDR3 is TGCGCCAGCAGCTTGGCCCAAAGGGGGTTCACAGATACGCAGTATTTT. The gene calls are TRBV5-1 and TRBJ2-3; D is possibly TRBD1 (6 bases). Germline lookup yields CDR1 SGHRS and CDR2 YFSETQ. The CDR3 covers 16 residues. Trimming took off 0 bases at V and 2 bases at J, with 13 bases between the two ends.

This chain connects TRBV3-1 (or the pseudogene TRBV3-2) to TRBJ2-5; 10 bases fit TRBD1. In germline, CDR1 is LGHDT, CDR2 YNNKEL (reference sequence). The CDR3 extends over 13 amino acids. The junction had 5 bases not matched to a gene; V was cut back by 6 bases and J by 7 bases. DNA of the CDR3: TGTGCCAGCAGTTCGACAGGGGGCGCGACCCAGTACTTC. Its protein product is CASSSTGGATQYF.

This clone was detected only once. The chain employs TRBV5-1 and TRBJ2-3; 7 bases are a match to TRBD2. CDR1 SGHRS and CDR2 YFSETQ come from the germline V gene. Trimming removed 4 bases from V and 4 bases from J; junction bases left unmatched: 9. This CDR3 has 15 residues. CDR3 in DNA: TGCGCCAGCAGCCCGGACGGGGGGAGAGCAGATACGCAGTATTTT. Residues: CASSPDGGRADTQYF.

The chain employs TRBV7-9 and TRBJ2-7, with D possibly matching TRBD2 (6 bases). The germline V gene has CDR1 SEHNR and CDR2 FQNEAQ (reference sequence). There are 15 residues in the CDR3. The ends were cut back, 5 bases at V and 1 base at J, with 15 bases in the middle. The CDR3 sequence is CASSPPRGWSYEQYF. DNA of the CDR3: TGTGCCAGCAGCCCCCCCCGGGGGTGGTCCTACGAGCAGTACTTC.

The chain combines TRBV5-6 with TRBJ1-5; TRBD1 aligns across 8 bases. The CDR3 is 14 amino acids. The germline V gene encodes CDR1 SGHDT and CDR2 YYEEEE. With 3 bases clipped from V and 7 bases from J, the junction kept 6 bases outside the gene matches. CDR3 coding DNA: TGTGCCAGCAGCTCTGGACAGGGAAGGCAGCCCCAGCATTTT. This gives the protein CASSSGQGRQPQHF.

Comment on this clone: The sample holds other DNA sequences that translate to the same CDR3. The chain is built from TRBV6-2 or TRBV6-3 and TRBJ1-1; D may be TRBD1 (5 bases). V was clipped by 3 bases and J by 11 bases, with 22 bases between them. The CDR3 runs 15 residues. Germline V gives CDR1 MNHEY, CDR2 SVGEGT. DNA for the CDR3: TGTGCCAGCAGTTATTCTTCGGGACGGCGGAATGAGGCTTTCTTT. Encoded protein: CASSYSSGRRNEAFF.

In this sample, this clone turned up once. This chain connects TRBV7-3 to TRBJ1-1; perhaps TRBD1 as D (6 bases). The germline V and J ends were trimmed by 5 bases and 0 bases, with 13 bases remaining between them. This CDR3 has 15 amino acids. Germline V lookup: CDR1 SGHTA, CDR2 FQGTGA. The CDR3 sequence is CASSPTGAMNTEAFF. As DNA, the CDR3 is TGTGCCAGCAGCCCGACAGGTGCCATGAACACTGAAGCTTTCTTT.

The chain recombines TRBV4-2 with TRBJ2-7, with D maybe TRBD2 (5 bases). Germline lookup yields CDR1 LGHNA and CDR2 YNFKEQ. This CDR3 region has 14 residues. V dropped 0 bases and J dropped 3 bases, with 9 bases sitting between them. In nucleotides, the CDR3 is TGTGCCAGCAGCCAAGAATCCGCGGGCTACGAGCAGTACTTC. Translation gives CASSQESAGYEQYF.

The genes are TRBV19 and TRBJ1-1; D is unresolved. The V end was cut by 7 bases, the J end by 1 base, with 7 bases between. The CDR3 loop spans 12 amino acids. Germline values: CDR1 LNHDA, CDR2 SQIVND (reference sequence). CDR3: CASKIKNTEAFF. As DNA, the CDR3 is TGTGCCAGTAAGATCAAGAACACTGAAGCTTTCTTT. The full variable domain, its missing parts supplied by reference TRBV19 and TRBJ1-1, is DGGITQSPKYLFRKEGQNVTLSCEQNLNHDAMYWYRQDPGQGLRLIYYSQIVNDFQKGDIAEGYSVSREKKESFPLTVTSAQKNPTAFYLCASKIKNTEAFFGQGTRLTVV.

V is TRBV19 and J is TRBJ2-5; D is possibly TRBD2 (5 bases). V dropped 3 bases and J dropped 7 bases, with 15 bases sitting between them. CDR3 length: 14 amino acids. Germline loops: CDR1 LNHDA, CDR2 SQIVND (reference sequence). CDR3 loop: CASSISSFGGTQYF. For the CDR3, the DNA is TGTGCCAGTAGTATCAGCAGCTTCGGAGGGACCCAGTACTTC.

The chain carries TRBV19 and TRBJ1-6; no clear D. V was trimmed by 1 base and J by 5 bases, leaving 9 bases between them. CDR1 and CDR2 from the germline V gene are LNHDA and SQIVND (reference sequence). The CDR3 extends over 15 amino acids. The CDR3 sequence: CASSIADIHNSPLHF. The DNA of the CDR3 is TGTGCCAGTAGTATAGCAGATATCCATAATTCACCCCTCCACTTT.

The chain is built from TRBV14 and TRBJ2-3; TRBD1 matches 7 bases. Germline CDR1 is SGHDN and CDR2 is FVKESK. CDR3 length: 15 residues. The V segment lost 3 bases and the J segment 0 bases; nucleotides outside the gene matches: 3. This CDR3 is CASSQDRISTDTQYF. In DNA form, the CDR3 reads TGTGCCAGCAGCCAGGACAGGATTAGCACAGATACGCAGTATTTT.

This clone was seen ten or more times. The J gene is TRBJ2-7, the V gene TRBV3-1 (or the pseudogene TRBV3-2); D gene unclear. Between the trimmed V and J ends, which lost 4 bases and 3 bases, there was a span of 25 bases. This CDR3 spans 18 amino acids. CDR1 and CDR2 from the germline V gene are LGHDT and YNNKEL (reference sequence). The CDR3 sequence is CASSRSQLGGSQVYEQYF. CDR3 DNA: TGTGCCAGCAGCCGATCCCAACTCGGCGGCAGTCAAGTCTACGAGCAGTACTTC.

This clone was found once. The CDR3 is CASSLGGQNNSPLHF. As DNA, the CDR3 is TGTGCCAGCAGCTTGGGGGGACAGAATAATTCACCCCTCCACTTT. The chain uses TRBV5-6 and TRBJ1-6; 7 positions agree with TRBD1. With V trimmed by 0 bases and J by 5 bases, 2 bases remained unmatched. The germline V gene has CDR1 SGHDT and CDR2 YYEEEE. The CDR3 extends over 15 amino acids.

This sequence joins TRBV30 and TRBJ2-5; 8 bases fit TRBD2. The CDR3 has 14 amino acids. In germline, CDR1 is GTSNPN, CDR2 SVGIG (reference sequence). After removal of 1 base from V and 4 bases from J, the junction contained 5 bases not matched to a gene. The CDR3 DNA follows: TGTGCCTGGAGTGCTACCGGGGGGGGAGAGACCCAGTACTTC. Its translation: CAWSATGGGETQYF.

This clone was seen just once. The chain joins TRBV11-2 to TRBJ2-7; the D is unclear. The CDR3 is 14 residues long. Germline V gives CDR1 SGHAT, CDR2 FQNNGV. V was trimmed by 1 base and J by 2 bases, leaving 9 bases between them. CDR3: CASSLAPGPYEQYF. CDR3 DNA sequence: TGTGCCAGCAGCTTAGCCCCGGGTCCCTACGAGCAGTACTTC. The variable domain in full, with the rest retrieved from reference TRBV11-2 and TRBJ2-7, is EAGVAQSPRYKIIEKRQSVAFWCNPISGHATLYWYQQILGQGPKLLIQFQNNGVVDDSQLPKDRFSAERLKGVDSTLKIQPAKLEDSAVYLCASSLAPGPYEQYFGPGTRLTVT.

The chain recombines TRBV19 with TRBJ2-5; 12 bases match TRBD1. The CDR3 totals 15 residues. V shed 6 bases, J shed 5 bases, and the junction held 7 bases outside the gene matches. The germline V gene has CDR1 LNHDA and CDR2 SQIVND (reference sequence). CDR3 loop: CASRTGQGALETQYF. The CDR3 DNA reads TGTGCCAGTAGGACGGGACAGGGGGCTTTGGAGACCCAGTACTTC.

This CDR3 is CATKPNNYGYTF. DNA of the CDR3: TGTGCCACCAAGCCCAATAACTATGGCTACACCTTC. The chain is built from TRBV2 and TRBJ1-2; D gene ambiguous. Trimming removed 10 bases from V and 1 base from J, with 10 bases in between. This CDR3 comprises 12 residues. Per germline, CDR1 SNHLY and CDR2 FYNNEI. Complete variable domain (other parts from reference TRBV2 and TRBJ1-2): EPEVTQTPSHQVTQMGQEVILRCVPISNHLYFYWYRQILGQKVEFLVSFYNNEISEKSEIFDDQFSVERPDGSNFTLKIRSTKLEDSAMYFCATKPNNYGYTFGSGTRLTVV.

The genes are TRBV2 and TRBJ2-1; the D gene is possibly TRBD1 (6 bases). This CDR3 is built from 15 residues. CDR1 and CDR2 (germline): SNHLY, FYNNEI. The germline V and J ends were trimmed by 6 bases and 4 bases, with 16 bases remaining between them. DNA for the CDR3: TGTGCCAGCAGGGGAGACAGGTTAATTTACAATGAGCAGTTCTTC. This codes for CASRGDRLIYNEQFF. The whole variable domain, filled in from reference TRBV2 and TRBJ2-1, reads EPEVTQTPSHQVTQMGQEVILRCVPISNHLYFYWYRQILGQKVEFLVSFYNNEISEKSEIFDDQFSVERPDGSNFTLKIRSTKLEDSAMYFCASRGDRLIYNEQFFGPGTRLTVL.

The chain joins TRBV6-4 to TRBJ2-3; D gene unclear. Trimming took 0 bases from V and 1 from J, leaving 5 bases between them. The CDR3 extends over 14 amino acids. Germline V gene sequence: CDR1 MRHNA, CDR2 SNTAGT. The CDR3, as DNA: TGTGCCAGCAGTGACTCTGGGGGCACAGATACGCAGTATTTT. Amino acid sequence: CASSDSGGTDTQYF.

The chain is built from TRBV6-1 and TRBJ2-3; D remains unclear. Germline CDR1 is MNHNS and CDR2 is SASEGT. The CDR3 totals 14 residues. With 0 bases removed from V and 3 bases from J, the gap between germline ends came to 7 bases. The CDR3 nucleotides are TGTGCCAGCAGTGAAGCGGGCCTAACAGATACGCAGTATTTT. Translation: CASSEAGLTDTQYF.